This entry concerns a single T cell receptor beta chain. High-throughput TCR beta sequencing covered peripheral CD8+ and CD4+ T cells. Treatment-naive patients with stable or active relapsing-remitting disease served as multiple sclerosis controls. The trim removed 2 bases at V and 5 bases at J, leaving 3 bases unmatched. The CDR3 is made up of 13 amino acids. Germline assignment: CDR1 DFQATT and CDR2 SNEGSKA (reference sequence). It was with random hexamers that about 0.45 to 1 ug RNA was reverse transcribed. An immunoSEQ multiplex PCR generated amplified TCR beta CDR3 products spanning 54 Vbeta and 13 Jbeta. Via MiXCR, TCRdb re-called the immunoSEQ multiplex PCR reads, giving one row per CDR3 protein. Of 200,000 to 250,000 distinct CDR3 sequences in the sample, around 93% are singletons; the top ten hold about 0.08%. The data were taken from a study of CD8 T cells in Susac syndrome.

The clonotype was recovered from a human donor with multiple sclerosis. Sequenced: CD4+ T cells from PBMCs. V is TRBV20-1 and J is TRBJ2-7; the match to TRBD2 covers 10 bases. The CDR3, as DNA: TGCAGTGCTAGACTAGCGGGGGTAAACGAGCAGTACTTC. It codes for CSARLAGVNEQYF.